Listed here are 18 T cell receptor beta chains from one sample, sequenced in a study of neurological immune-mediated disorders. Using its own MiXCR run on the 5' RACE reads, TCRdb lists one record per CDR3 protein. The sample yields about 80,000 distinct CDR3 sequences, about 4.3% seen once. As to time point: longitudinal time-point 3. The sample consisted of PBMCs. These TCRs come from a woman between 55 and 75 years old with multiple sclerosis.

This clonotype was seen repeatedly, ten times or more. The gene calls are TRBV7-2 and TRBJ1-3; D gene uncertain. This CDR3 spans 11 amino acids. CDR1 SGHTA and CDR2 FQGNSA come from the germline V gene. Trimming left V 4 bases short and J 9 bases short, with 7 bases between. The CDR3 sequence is CASSSQGTIYF. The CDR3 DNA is TGTGCCAGCAGCTCCCAAGGCACCATATATTTT. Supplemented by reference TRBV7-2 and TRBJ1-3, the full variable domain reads GAGVSQSPSNKVTEKGKDVELRCDPISGHTALYWYRQSLGQGLEFLIYFQGNSAPDKSGLPSDRFSAERTGGSVSTLTIQRTQQEDSAVYLCASSSQGTIYFGEGSWLTVV.

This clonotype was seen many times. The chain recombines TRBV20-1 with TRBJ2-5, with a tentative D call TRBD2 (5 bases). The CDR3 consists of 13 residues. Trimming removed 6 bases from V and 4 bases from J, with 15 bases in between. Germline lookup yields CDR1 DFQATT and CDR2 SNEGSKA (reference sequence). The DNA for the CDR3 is TGCAGTGCCCCCGACCAGCGGACAGAGACCCAGTACTTC. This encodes CSAPDQRTETQYF.

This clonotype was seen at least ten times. The CDR3 DNA sequence: TGTGCCAGCCGGGCGTGGCAGGGTCCCGGGGAGCTGTTTTTT. The encoded protein is CASRAWQGPGELFF. The chain couples TRBV2 to TRBJ2-2; TRBD1 is a possible D gene (5 bases). The CDR3 extends over 14 amino acids. Trimming left V 8 bases short and J 6 bases short, with 16 bases between. Looked up from germline, CDR1 is SNHLY and CDR2 is FYNNEI.

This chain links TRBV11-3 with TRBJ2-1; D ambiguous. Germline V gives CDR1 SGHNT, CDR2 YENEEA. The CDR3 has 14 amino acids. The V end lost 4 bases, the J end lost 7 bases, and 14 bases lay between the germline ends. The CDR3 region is CASSYRGRANEQFF. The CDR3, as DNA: TGTGCCAGCAGCTATAGAGGACGGGCTAATGAGCAGTTCTTC.

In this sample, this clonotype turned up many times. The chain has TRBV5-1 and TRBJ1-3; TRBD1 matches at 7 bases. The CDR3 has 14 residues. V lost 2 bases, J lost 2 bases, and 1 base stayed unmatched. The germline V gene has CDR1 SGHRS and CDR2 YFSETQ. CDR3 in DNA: TGCGCCAGCAGCTTACAGGGGCCTGGAAACACCATATATTTT. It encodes CASSLQGPGNTIYF.

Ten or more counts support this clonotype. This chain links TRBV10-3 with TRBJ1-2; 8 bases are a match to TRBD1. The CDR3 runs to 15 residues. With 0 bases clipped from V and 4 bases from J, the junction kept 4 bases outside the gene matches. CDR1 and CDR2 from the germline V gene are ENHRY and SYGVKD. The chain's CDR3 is CAISESDRGSYGYTF. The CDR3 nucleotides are TGTGCCATCAGTGAGTCCGACAGGGGAAGCTATGGCTACACCTTC.

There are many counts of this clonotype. In nucleotides, the CDR3 is TGTGCCAGCAGCCCAAGACAGATCCTCACCGGGGAGCTGTTTTTT. This translates into CASSPRQILTGELFF. The V gene is TRBV11-2, the J gene TRBJ2-2; maybe TRBD1 (5 bases). V lost 5 bases to trimming and J lost 4 bases, with 14 bases between them. Germline V gene sequence: CDR1 SGHAT, CDR2 FQNNGV. The CDR3 length is 15 residues. Complete variable domain (other parts from reference TRBV11-2 and TRBJ2-2): EAGVAQSPRYKIIEKRQSVAFWCNPISGHATLYWYQQILGQGPKLLIQFQNNGVVDDSQLPKDRFSAERLKGVDSTLKIQPAKLEDSAVYLCASSPRQILTGELFFGEGSRLTVL.

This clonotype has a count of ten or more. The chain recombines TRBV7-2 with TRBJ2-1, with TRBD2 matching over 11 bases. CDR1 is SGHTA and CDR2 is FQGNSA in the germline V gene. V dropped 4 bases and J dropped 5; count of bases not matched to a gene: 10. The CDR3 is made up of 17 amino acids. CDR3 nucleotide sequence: TGTGCCAGCAGCTCCCGACTAGCGGGGTTCCTGAACAATGAGCAGTTCTTC. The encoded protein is CASSSRLAGFLNNEQFF.

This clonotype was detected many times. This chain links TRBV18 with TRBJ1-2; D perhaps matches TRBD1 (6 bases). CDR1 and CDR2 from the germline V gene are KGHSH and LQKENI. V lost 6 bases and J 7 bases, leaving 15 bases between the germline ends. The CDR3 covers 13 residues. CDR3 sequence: CASSPSWTAGYTF. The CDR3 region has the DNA TGTGCCAGCTCTCCCAGTTGGACAGCTGGCTACACCTTC.

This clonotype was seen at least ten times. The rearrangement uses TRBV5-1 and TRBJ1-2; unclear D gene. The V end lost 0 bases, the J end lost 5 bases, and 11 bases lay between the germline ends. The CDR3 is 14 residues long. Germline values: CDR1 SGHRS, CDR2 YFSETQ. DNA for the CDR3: TGCGCCAGCAGCTTGGAGGGCATAAGTTATGGCTACACCTTC. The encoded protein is CASSLEGISYGYTF.

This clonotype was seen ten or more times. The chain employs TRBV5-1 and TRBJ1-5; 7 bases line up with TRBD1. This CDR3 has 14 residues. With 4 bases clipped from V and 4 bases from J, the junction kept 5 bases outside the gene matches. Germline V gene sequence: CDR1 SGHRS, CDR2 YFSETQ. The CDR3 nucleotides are TGCGCCAGCAGCAAGACAGGGTTAAATCAGCCCCAGCATTTT. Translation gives CASSKTGLNQPQHF.

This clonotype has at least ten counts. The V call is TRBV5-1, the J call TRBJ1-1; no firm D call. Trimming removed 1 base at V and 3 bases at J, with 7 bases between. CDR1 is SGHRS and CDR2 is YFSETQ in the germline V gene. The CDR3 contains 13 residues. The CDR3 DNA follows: TGCGCCAGCAGCTTGACACAGTACACTGAAGCTTTCTTT. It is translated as CASSLTQYTEAFF.

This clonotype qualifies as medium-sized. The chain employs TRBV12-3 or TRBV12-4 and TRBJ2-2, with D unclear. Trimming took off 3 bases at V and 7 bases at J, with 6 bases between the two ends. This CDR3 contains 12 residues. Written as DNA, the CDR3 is TGTGCCAGCAGTTTTCCGGGCGGGGAGCTGTTTTTT. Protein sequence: CASSFPGGELFF.

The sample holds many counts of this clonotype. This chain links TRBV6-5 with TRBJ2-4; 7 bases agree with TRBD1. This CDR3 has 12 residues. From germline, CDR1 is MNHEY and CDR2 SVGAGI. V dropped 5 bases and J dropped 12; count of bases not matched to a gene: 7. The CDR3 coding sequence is TGTGCCAGCAGTGCTATGACAGGGAGTCAGTACTTC. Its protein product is CASSAMTGSQYF.

The DNA of the CDR3 is TGTGCCAGCACCGCACAGGGGGGAAGTGAAAAACTGTTTTTT. This gives the protein CASTAQGGSEKLFF. This sequence joins TRBV6-1 and TRBJ1-4; TRBD1 aligns across 8 bases. The CDR3 has 14 residues. With 7 bases clipped from V and 7 bases from J, the junction kept 8 bases outside the gene matches. CDR1 is MNHNS and CDR2 is SASEGT in the germline V gene.

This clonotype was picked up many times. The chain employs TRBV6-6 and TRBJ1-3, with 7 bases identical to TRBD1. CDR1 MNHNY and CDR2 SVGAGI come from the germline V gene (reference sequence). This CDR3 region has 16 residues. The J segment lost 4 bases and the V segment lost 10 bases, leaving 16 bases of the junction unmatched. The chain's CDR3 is CATHTSQGLGGNTIYF. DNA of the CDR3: TGTGCCACCCACACATCACAGGGGCTAGGGGGAAACACCATATATTTT.

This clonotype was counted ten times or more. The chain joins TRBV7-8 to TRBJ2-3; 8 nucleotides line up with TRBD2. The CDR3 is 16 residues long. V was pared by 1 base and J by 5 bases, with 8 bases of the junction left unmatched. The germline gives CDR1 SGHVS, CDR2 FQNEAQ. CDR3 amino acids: CASSLGVGGGRDTQYF. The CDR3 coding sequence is TGTGCCAGCAGCTTAGGAGTTGGCGGGGGGAGAGATACGCAGTATTTT.

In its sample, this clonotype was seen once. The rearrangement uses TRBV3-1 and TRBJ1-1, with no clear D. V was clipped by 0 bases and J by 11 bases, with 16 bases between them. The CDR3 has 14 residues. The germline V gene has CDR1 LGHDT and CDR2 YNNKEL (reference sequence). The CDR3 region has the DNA TGTGCCAGCAGCCAAGATTCGGGAGGTAAGTCGGCTTTCTTT. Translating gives CASSQDSGGKSAFF.